The next 31 T cell receptor beta chains were all read from a single sample in a study of blood T cell repertoires in COVID-19. Assay used: immunoSEQ multiplex PCR; TCRdb lists only in-frame clones, some missing. The sample yields about 250,000 clones, about 82% seen once. Sequencing was done on a sample of peripheral blood. These receptors were taken from an elderly woman with COVID-19, enrolled during active disease.

This chain connects TRBV5-6 to TRBJ1-1; 7 bases are shared with TRBD1. CDR1 is SGHDT, CDR2 YYEEEE, per germline. This CDR3 region has 16 residues. V dropped 4 bases and J dropped 2; count of bases not matched to a gene: 11. The CDR3: CASSTSTGYENTEAFF. The CDR3 bases are TGTGCCAGCAGCACGTCGACAGGGTACGAAAACACTGAAGCTTTCTTT.

The J gene is TRBJ1-2, the V gene TRBV28, with 7 bases fitting TRBD1. The CDR3 has 16 amino acids. Germline V gene data show CDR1 as MDHEN and CDR2 as SYDVKM. V shed 6 bases, J shed 0 bases, and the junction held 10 bases outside the gene matches. CDR3: CASSPGGTVTNYGYTF. CDR3 nucleotide sequence: TGTGCCAGCAGCCCCGGAGGGACAGTTACTAACTATGGCTACACCTTC.

The genes are TRBV3-1 (or the pseudogene TRBV3-2) and TRBJ2-5, with 12 positions matching TRBD2. Germline V lookup: CDR1 LGHDT, CDR2 YNNKEL (reference sequence). The CDR3 has 15 amino acids. J was trimmed by 13 bases and V by 4 bases; bases with no gene match: 13. The CDR3 here is CASSPRGLAGPLAYF. The DNA for the CDR3 is TGTGCCAGCAGCCCGAGAGGACTAGCGGGGCCTCTCGCGTACTTC.

The V gene is TRBV6-6, the J gene TRBJ2-7, with 8 positions matching TRBD1. The CDR3 runs 15 residues. CDR1 and CDR2 (germline): MNHNY, SVGAGI (reference sequence). J lost 5 bases, V lost 0 bases, and 6 bases had no gene match. CDR3 nucleotide sequence: TGTGCCAGCAGTTACTCGGCGGACAGGGTGAACGAGCAGTACTTC. This translates into CASSYSADRVNEQYF.

The chain is built from TRBV2 and TRBJ1-1, with TRBD1 identical over 9 bases. The CDR3 covers 13 residues. In germline, CDR1 is SNHLY, CDR2 FYNNEI. V lost 4 bases and J lost 8; bases outside the gene matches: 5. The chain's CDR3 is CASSVQGAGEAFF. The CDR3 DNA sequence: TGTGCCAGCAGTGTACAGGGGGCAGGGGAAGCTTTCTTT.

The chain is built from TRBV2 and TRBJ1-3; D possibly corresponds to TRBD1 (5 bases). CDR3 size: 14 residues. Trimming cost V 6 bases and J 0 bases, with 9 bases left between them. Germline CDR1 and CDR2: SNHLY and FYNNEI. The CDR3 loop is CASRQESSGNTIYF. CDR3 coding DNA: TGTGCCAGCAGACAGGAGAGCTCTGGAAACACCATATATTTT.

The gene calls are TRBV5-4 and TRBJ2-1, with 9 bases identical to TRBD2. The CDR3 spans 15 residues. Germline-derived CDR1 and CDR2 are SGHNT and YYREEE (reference sequence). V shed 4 bases and J 4 bases; nucleotides not matched to a gene: 6. For the CDR3, the DNA is TGTGCCAGCAGCGGCGGGGGGGGGCCGTACAATGAGCAGTTCTTC. This gives the protein CASSGGGGPYNEQFF.

Worth noting for this clone: The junction differs from germline at one of its ends, possibly a read error. The rearrangement uses TRBV9 and TRBJ2-1; 9 nucleotides match TRBD2. CDR1 and CDR2 (germline): SGDLS, YYNGEE. The CDR3 loop spans 19 amino acids. As DNA, the CDR3 is TGCCCCCGCCGCGTCGGCCACCCCGCGGGGGGGCGGGGGGGCAATGAGCAGTTCTTC. Its protein product is CPRRVGHPAGGRGGNEQFF.

This rearrangement joins TRBV5-1 to TRBJ2-1; unclear D gene. V lost 4 bases, J lost 11 bases, and 13 bases lay in between. CDR1 and CDR2 (germline): SGHRS, YFSETQ. This CDR3 is 12 amino acids long. CDR3 loop: CASSPPSLQQFF. The CDR3 bases are TGCGCCAGCAGCCCGCCAAGCCTCCAGCAGTTCTTC.

The chain links TRBV11-2 to TRBJ1-2; TRBD1 matches at 8 bases. Germline-derived CDR1 and CDR2 are SGHAT and FQNNGV. V shed 5 bases, J shed 6 bases, and the junction held 14 bases outside the gene matches. The CDR3 is 16 amino acids. The CDR3 DNA follows: TGTGCCAGCAGCCCCCTTTCAACCAGGGGGCAGGATGGCTACACCTTC. This gives the protein CASSPLSTRGQDGYTF.

This sequence joins TRBV19 and TRBJ1-4; 7 positions agree with TRBD1. The CDR3 extends over 15 amino acids. Trimming at V came to 7 bases and at J to 4 bases, leaving 9 bases not matched to a gene. CDR1 LNHDA and CDR2 SQIVND come from the germline V gene (reference sequence). CDR3 amino acids: CASTPQGGDNEKLFF. For the CDR3, the DNA is TGTGCCAGTACCCCTCAGGGGGGTGATAATGAAAAACTGTTTTTT. Supplemented by reference TRBV19 and TRBJ1-4, the full variable domain reads DGGITQSPKYLFRKEGQNVTLSCEQNLNHDAMYWYRQDPGQGLRLIYYSQIVNDFQKGDIAEGYSVSREKKESFPLTVTSAQKNPTAFYLCASTPQGGDNEKLFFGSGTQLSVL.

This clone was recorded only once. The chain carries TRBV19 and TRBJ1-5; possible D gene TRBD1, 5 bases. The CDR3 has 13 amino acids. CDR1 is LNHDA, CDR2 SQIVND, per germline (reference sequence). V lost 9 bases to trimming and J lost 4 bases, with 13 bases between them. The CDR3 DNA follows: TGTGCCAGCCGCAGGGTTCGGAATCAGCCCCAGCATTTT. Its translation is CASRRVRNQPQHF.

This clone appeared many times. This chain links TRBV4-1 with TRBJ1-5, with D uncertain. Per the germline V gene, CDR1 is MGHRA and CDR2 is YSYEKL. This CDR3 contains 19 residues. With 0 bases removed from V and 3 bases from J, the gap between germline ends came to 21 bases. CDR3 amino acids: CASSQDLQTPRRDNQPQHF. CDR3 DNA sequence: TGCGCCAGCAGCCAAGACCTTCAGACCCCTAGGCGAGACAATCAGCCCCAGCATTTT.

The chain carries TRBV9 and TRBJ2-7, with TRBD1 identical over 10 bases. There are 16 residues in the CDR3. In germline, CDR1 is SGDLS, CDR2 YYNGEE. Trimming at V came to 0 bases and at J to 0 bases, leaving 3 bases not matched to a gene. The CDR3 nucleotides read TGTGCCAGCAGCGTAGGAGACAGGGGGCCCTCCTACGAGCAGTACTTC. Residues: CASSVGDRGPSYEQYF.

With regard to this clone: Additional DNA sequences in this sample encode the identical CDR3. J is TRBJ1-2 and V is TRBV28; D remains unclear. This CDR3 is built from 12 residues. The germline V gene encodes CDR1 MDHEN and CDR2 SYDVKM. V lost 6 bases, J lost 5 bases, and 10 bases lay in between. CDR3 nucleotides: TGTGCCAGCAGCCTCGCGGGTTATGGCTACACCTTC. It translates to CASSLAGYGYTF.

This sequence joins TRBV5-8 and TRBJ2-7; D not resolved. This CDR3 is built from 11 residues. Germline loops: CDR1 SGHTS, CDR2 YDEGEE. The V gene lost 6 bases and the J gene lost 1 base, with 5 bases spanning the gap. The CDR3: CASTLSYEQYF. The CDR3, as DNA: TGTGCCAGCACTCTTTCCTACGAGCAGTACTTC.

The CDR3 region is CARGGPDTGELFF. The CDR3, as DNA: TGTGCCAGAGGGGGCCCCGACACCGGGGAGCTGTTTTTT. The V gene is TRBV2, the J gene TRBJ2-2; 7 bases align to TRBD1. Germline CDR1 is SNHLY and CDR2 is FYNNEI. CDR3 length equals 13 residues. The junction had 4 bases not matched to a gene; V was cut back by 9 bases and J by 3 bases.

The gene calls are TRBV6-5 and TRBJ1-1, with D unresolved. The CDR3 runs to 15 residues. CDR1 is MNHEY, CDR2 SVGAGI, per germline. Trimming cost V 9 bases and J 7 bases, with 24 bases left between them. Here the CDR3 DNA reads TGTGCCAGTCGACCAGACCCGGGGAGTCGGGGTGAAGCTTTCTTT. This encodes CASRPDPGSRGEAFF.

The V gene is TRBV4-2, the J gene TRBJ1-1, with D possibly matching TRBD1 (6 bases). The CDR3 spans 19 residues. V lost 0 bases and J lost 3, with 23 bases in between. Germline CDR1 reads LGHNA; CDR2 reads YNFKEQ. CDR3 DNA: TGTGCCAGCAGCCAAGATCCAACAGGGCGGGGGGGTAAATACACTGAAGCTTTCTTT. Encoded protein: CASSQDPTGRGGKYTEAFF.

The V and J genes are TRBV29-1 and TRBJ1-2; D is perhaps TRBD1 (5 bases). This CDR3 has 13 amino acids. The germline gives CDR1 SQVTM, CDR2 ANQGSEA. V was pared by 5 bases and J by 8 bases, with 18 bases between. The CDR3 DNA sequence: TGCAGCGTTCAAACAGGAGGGGTAGGAGGCTACACCTTC. This sequence encodes CSVQTGGVGGYTF. The full variable domain, rest sourced from reference TRBV29-1 and TRBJ1-2, is SAVISQKPSRDICQRGTSLTIQCQVDSQVTMMFWYRQQPGQSLTLIATANQGSEATYESGFVIDKFPISRPNLTFSTLTVSNMSPEDSSIYLCSVQTGGVGGYTFGSGTRLTVV.

The rearrangement uses TRBV7-2 and TRBJ2-7, with 7 bases that match TRBD2. V lost 5 bases, J lost 3 bases, and 10 bases stayed unmatched. The CDR3 consists of 15 residues. Germline loops: CDR1 SGHTA, CDR2 FQGNSA. CDR3 sequence: CASSPRPGGNYEQYF. In DNA form, the CDR3 reads TGTGCCAGCAGCCCACGACCCGGGGGGAACTACGAGCAGTACTTC.

V gene TRBV25-1 combines with J gene TRBJ1-5; D might be TRBD1 (6 bases). Trimming removed 1 base from V and 4 bases from J, with 8 bases in between. The CDR3 is made up of 14 amino acids. Germline CDR1 and CDR2: MGHDK and SYGVNS. The CDR3 is CASSEFGQNQPQHF. CDR3 nucleotide sequence: TGTGCCAGCAGTGAATTCGGACAGAATCAGCCCCAGCATTTT.

The V call is TRBV28, the J call TRBJ1-5; D might be TRBD1 (6 bases). CDR1 is MDHEN and CDR2 is SYDVKM in the germline V gene. V lost 5 bases to trimming and J lost 5 bases, with 13 bases between them. The CDR3 spans 14 residues. DNA of the CDR3: TGTGCCAGCAGTCCCCAGGGGTTGTATCAGCCCCAGCATTTT. It codes for CASSPQGLYQPQHF.

This chain's CDR3 is CASSEVLTSTDTQYF. CDR3 nucleotides: TGTGCCAGCAGTGAAGTCCTTACTAGCACAGATACGCAGTATTTT. J is TRBJ2-3 and V is TRBV25-1; D is ambiguous. V lost 2 bases and J 0 bases, leaving 9 bases between the germline ends. Per germline, CDR1 MGHDK and CDR2 SYGVNS. This CDR3 is built from 15 residues.

In its sample, this clone was seen once. V gene TRBV19 combines with J gene TRBJ2-7, with 7 bases matching TRBD1. After removal of 4 bases from V and 3 bases from J, the junction contained 9 bases not matched to a gene. Per the germline V gene, CDR1 is LNHDA and CDR2 is SQIVND (reference sequence). The CDR3 runs 15 residues. CDR3 sequence: CASSRGQSIGYEQYF. CDR3 sequence (DNA): TGTGCCAGTAGTAGGGGACAGTCTATTGGCTACGAGCAGTACTTC.

Here the CDR3 reads CASSFGGGTFQETQYF. The CDR3 region has the DNA TGCGCCAGCAGCTTCGGCGGGGGGACGTTCCAAGAGACCCAGTACTTC. The chain recombines TRBV5-1 with TRBJ2-5; 8 nucleotides line up with TRBD2. Germline trimming cut 2 bases from V and 1 base from J; bases unmatched to any gene: 7. Germline CDR1 SGHRS, CDR2 YFSETQ. The CDR3 loop spans 16 amino acids.

Only one count was recorded for this clone. The chain carries TRBV5-1 and TRBJ2-7, with D tentatively TRBD1 (6 bases). Germline CDR1 SGHRS, CDR2 YFSETQ. This CDR3 spans 14 amino acids. Trimming took off 0 bases at V and 1 base at J, with 8 bases between the two ends. CDR3 amino acids: CASSLAGQSYEQYF. The CDR3 bases are TGCGCCAGCAGCTTGGCTGGACAGTCCTACGAGCAGTACTTC.

The chain carries TRBV10-3 and TRBJ2-7; 9 positions match TRBD1. Germline trimming cut 10 bases from V and 3 bases from J; bases unmatched to any gene: 4. Germline V CDR1 and CDR2: ENHRY, SYGVKD. The CDR3 extends over 12 amino acids. In nucleotides, the CDR3 is TGTGCCACGGGGACAGGGCTCTACGAGCAGTACTTC. Translating gives CATGTGLYEQYF.

The rearrangement uses TRBV19 and TRBJ1-4, with D maybe TRBD1 (6 bases). The germline V and J ends were trimmed by 5 bases and 5 bases, with 12 bases remaining between them. Germline CDR1 and CDR2: LNHDA and SQIVND (reference sequence). CDR3 length equals 14 residues. The CDR3 sequence: CASSGGKGNEKLFF. The CDR3 nucleotides read TGTGCCAGTAGTGGGGGCAAAGGGAATGAAAAACTGTTTTTT.

The genes are TRBV7-3 and TRBJ2-3; 10 bases are a match to TRBD2. Germline V lookup: CDR1 SGHTA, CDR2 FQGTGA. Losses at the gene ends were 0 bases for V and 5 bases for J; bases not matched to a gene: 14. There are 19 residues in the CDR3. This chain's CDR3 is CASSLTRTGSGGALDTQYF. Written as DNA, the CDR3 is TGTGCCAGCAGCTTAACGAGGACAGGAAGCGGGGGGGCCTTAGATACGCAGTATTTT. Together with reference TRBV7-3 and TRBJ2-3, the CDR3 gives the full variable domain: GAGVSQTPSNKVTEKGKYVELRCDPISGHTALYWYRQSLGQGPEFLIYFQGTGAADDSGLPNDRFFAVRPEGSVSTLKIQRTERGDSAVYLCASSLTRTGSGGALDTQYFGPGTRLTVL.

The V call is TRBV19, the J call TRBJ2-5; 7 bases agree with TRBD1. This CDR3 spans 13 amino acids. The germline gives CDR1 LNHDA, CDR2 SQIVND (reference sequence). V gave up 10 bases and J gave up 2 bases; unmatched junction bases: 7. The CDR3 sequence is CATSRDRQETQYF. Here the CDR3 DNA reads TGTGCCACCTCCCGGGACAGACAAGAGACCCAGTACTTC.